This T cell receptor (beta chain) derives from a study of cytomegalovirus exposure and HLA in healthy donors. General study points: Most TCR sequences proved rare, with some public TCRs found in many donors.

The assay was immunoSEQ multiplex PCR, and TCRdb's table has in-frame clones only and misses some. The profile shows about 160,000 clones, 70% to 90% of them singletons. Regarding this clone: Antigen: not known.

CDR3 length equals 17 residues. With 3 bases removed from V and 4 bases from J, the gap between germline ends came to 19 bases. Germline values: CDR1 MGHRA, CDR2 YSYEKL. The specimen was PBMCs. The clonotype was recovered from a woman between 18 and 29 years old in good health and CMV-seronegative. The chain couples TRBV4-1 to TRBJ1-3, with a possible D match to TRBD1 (6 bases). The CDR3 sequence is CASSQASGRGTGNTIYF. In nucleotides, the CDR3 is TGCGCCAGCAGCCAGGCGTCGGGCAGGGGAACGGGAAACACCATATATTTT.